This T cell receptor (beta chain) was obtained from a study of early T cells in non-severe SARS-CoV-2 infection (dated by TCRdb to 2020 to 2023). Study-wide context: Bulk RNA from unsorted whole blood was used for TCR sequencing, so alpha and beta chains could not be paired.

Study-wide findings and limitations: VDJdb matching was skewed toward anti-spike CD8 responses, so virus-specific expansions were likely underestimated and private and CD4 specificities were missed.

Set within a cohort of healthcare workers in London, UK, this nested case-control study involved weekly PCR testing of nasopharyngeal swabs along with blood sampling. Healthcare workers were enrolled in the week of the UK lockdown, from 23 to 31 March 2020, and were followed every week for up to roughly 15 weeks. V was cut back by 6 bases and J by 4 bases, leaving a gap of 21 bases between them. Measured from the cysteine to the phenylalanine, the CDR3 is 15 residues long. The kept DNA is CDR3 alone, 45 bases in frame from the first base. CDR1 DFQATT and CDR2 SNEGSKA were looked up in the germline V gene (reference sequence). Library construction relied on 5' RACE. The listed sequencing device is NextSeq 500. To correct for sequencing error and PCR bias, the TCR library protocol tagged individual cDNA molecules with unique molecular identifiers. TCR alpha and beta chains were both sequenced, and the abundances of alpha and beta sequences in each sample were closely correlated with each other. The authors' pipeline ran thus. Decombinator V4 was used to annotate the V gene, J gene and CDR3 of the TCR sequences. Expanded TCRs were defined as changing significantly between any two time points under a Poisson model with p below 0.0001. TCR abundances were normalised to the total number of TCRs sequenced in each sample and reported as counts per million. TRAV1-2 paired with TRAJ12, TRAJ20 or TRAJ33 defined MAIT TCRs, while TRAV10 paired with TRAJ18 defined iNKT TCRs. A search of VDJdb, accessed on 1 November 2021, was run for TCRs annotated to CMV, EBV and SARS-CoV-2, with TCRs annotated for multiple antigens excluded. In-frame beta chains were kept once TCRdb had trimmed the public reads at Q25 with fastp and called clones with MiXCR. A single entry per CDR3 protein holds the most common genes and DNA from its merged rows. The V and J calls reflect TCRdb's pipeline rather than the authors' work. The sample includes tens of thousands of distinct CDR3 sequences, with about 6.2% observed a single time. The biggest ten clones account for 5% to 7% of the sample.

This clonotype appeared many times. Which antigen it targets is not known. It has no much larger one-base neighbor in the sample; base qualities were not kept. This sequence uses TRBV20-1 and TRBJ1-1, and perhaps TRBD1 as D gene, on 6 matching bases. The clonotype originates from an adult who was a healthcare worker with PCR-confirmed SARS-CoV-2 infection or an uninfected control (not recorded which). Sequences were obtained from whole blood. The DNA reads as follows: TGCAGTGCCCTCCACCTCACAGGGTCGACCACTGAAGCTTTCTTT. This is translated as CSALHLTGSTTEAFF.